The TCR beta chain under discussion was sequenced for a study of shared clonotypes between healthy human individuals. Across the whole study: Two women and a few men aged 18 to 49 served as donors. Three CD4 naive, three CD4 memory, two CD8 naive and one CD8 memory plate were used per donor.

A note on this clone: This sample also contains other DNA sequences that code for the same CDR3.

The repertoire was sequenced with immunoSEQ multiplex PCR; TCRdb's copy has only in-frame clones and lacks some. The data hold about 1 million clones, with around 74% observed a single time. This sequence was found in a man aged 18 to 30 in good health. Sequencing was performed on memory CD4+ T cells sorted from blood. Subset indicated: CD45RA-negative fraction.

The CDR3 is CASSLGASTDTQYF. The CDR3 DNA reads TGTGCCAGCTCACTCGGCGCTAGCACAGATACGCAGTATTTT. The V call is TRBV18, the J call TRBJ2-3; D call uncertain. Germline lookup yields CDR1 KGHSH and CDR2 LQKENI. The CDR3 covers 14 residues. V lost 4 bases and J 0 bases, leaving 8 bases between the germline ends.